Shown below are 13 T cell receptor beta chains from a single sample sequenced in a study of cytomegalovirus exposure and HLA in healthy donors. The primer mix had 60 Vbeta and 13 Jbeta primers. Sequencing used immunoSEQ multiplex PCR; TCRdb keeps in-frame clones, though not all of them. The sample holds some 170,000 clones, roughly 79% seen once. What was sequenced was PBMCs. These receptors were collected from a woman between 18 and 30 years old in good health and CMV-seropositive.

J is TRBJ2-7 and V is TRBV6-1; no firm D call. Trimming took 1 base from V and 8 from J, leaving 12 bases between them. The CDR3 is made up of 13 amino acids. Germline assignment: CDR1 MNHNS and CDR2 SASEGT. The CDR3 nucleotides are TGTGCCAGCAGTGAAGTCGAGTATCTCCAGCAGTACTTC. Amino acids: CASSEVEYLQQYF.

The sample holds a few counts of this clone. The chain couples TRBV29-1 to TRBJ1-2; 10 bases fit TRBD1. V was pared by 4 bases and J by 2 bases, with 13 bases of the junction left unmatched. Germline loops: CDR1 SQVTM, CDR2 ANQGSEA. CDR3 size: 17 residues. The CDR3 loop is CSVGGQGSSTLNYGYTF. The CDR3 DNA is TGCAGCGTTGGGGGACAGGGGTCTTCTACTTTGAACTATGGCTACACCTTC.

The gene calls are TRBV5-6 and TRBJ2-5; 8 bases map to TRBD1. Germline loops: CDR1 SGHDT, CDR2 YYEEEE. The CDR3 has 16 residues. J gave up 2 bases and V 2 bases, and 8 bases lay outside the gene matches. The CDR3 nucleotides are TGTGCCAGCAGCTTCCTAGGGACAGGCTATCAAGAGACCCAGTACTTC. The encoded protein is CASSFLGTGYQETQYF.

The rearrangement uses TRBV9 and TRBJ2-1; TRBD2 might be the D (7 bases). V lost 0 bases, J lost 4 bases, and 11 bases lay in between. Germline V CDR1 and CDR2: SGDLS, YYNGEE. The CDR3 has 15 residues. CDR3 protein: CASSVVGGLYNEQFF. The CDR3 DNA is TGTGCCAGCAGCGTAGTGGGGGGGCTTTACAATGAGCAGTTCTTC.

J is TRBJ1-6 and V is TRBV27, with a possible D match to TRBD1 (5 bases). CDR1 is MNHEY and CDR2 is SMNVEV in the germline V gene (reference sequence). The V end lost 5 bases, the J end lost 8 bases, and 19 bases lay between the germline ends. The CDR3 length is 16 residues. CDR3 region: CASSPQQGNGYSPLHF. CDR3 nucleotides: TGTGCCAGCAGTCCCCAGCAGGGTAATGGCTATTCACCCCTCCACTTT.

This sequence joins TRBV28 and TRBJ2-5; possible D gene TRBD1, 5 bases. The V gene lost 4 bases and the J gene lost 3 bases, with 18 bases spanning the gap. The CDR3 is 16 amino acids. The germline V gene encodes CDR1 MDHEN and CDR2 SYDVKM. The CDR3 spells CASSSTRQIKKETQYF. CDR3 nucleotide sequence: TGTGCCAGCAGTTCTACTCGACAGATAAAAAAAGAGACCCAGTACTTC.

CDR3 bases: TGCGCCAGCAGCTTTGGAGGAGAAGAGACCCAGTACTTC. It codes for CASSFGGEETQYF. J is TRBJ2-5 and V is TRBV5-1; weak D call: TRBD2 (5 bases). The germline V gene has CDR1 SGHRS and CDR2 YFSETQ. Trimming took 2 bases from V and 3 from J, leaving 8 bases between them. The CDR3 runs to 13 residues.

This rearrangement joins TRBV7-2 to TRBJ1-4; 9 bases are shared with TRBD1. This CDR3 has 16 residues. Germline CDR1 and CDR2: SGHTA and FQGNSA. With 5 bases clipped from V and 8 bases from J, the junction kept 12 bases outside the gene matches. The CDR3 DNA follows: TGTGCCAGCAGCCACACTCAGACAGGGGGACTGGAAAAACTGTTTTTT. Amino acids: CASSHTQTGGLEKLFF.

This chain connects TRBV11-2 to TRBJ1-1; D may be TRBD1 (5 bases). The CDR3 length is 16 residues. Trimming cost V 1 base and J 3 bases, with 15 bases left between them. Per the germline V gene, CDR1 is SGHAT and CDR2 is FQNNGV. CDR3 nucleotides: TGTGCCAGCAGCTTAGGGCAGGGCAGGGCTGACACTGAAGCTTTCTTT. It translates to CASSLGQGRADTEAFF.

The chain carries TRBV4-1 and TRBJ1-1, with D maybe TRBD1 (5 bases). Trimming cost V 0 bases and J 6 bases, with 17 bases left between them. CDR1 is MGHRA and CDR2 is YSYEKL in the germline V gene. The CDR3 has 16 amino acids. CDR3 loop: CASSQELTGGEPEAFF. CDR3 coding DNA: TGCGCCAGCAGCCAAGAACTTACAGGAGGGGAGCCTGAAGCTTTCTTT.

The V and J genes are TRBV30 and TRBJ2-3; TRBD2 agrees at 7 bases. CDR1 and CDR2 (germline): GTSNPN, SVGIG (reference sequence). The V and J ends lost 0 bases and 1 base, in that order; junction bases with no gene match: 4. This CDR3 has 15 amino acids. The chain's CDR3 is CAWSVGAGGTDTQYF. For the CDR3, the DNA is TGTGCCTGGAGTGTAGGCGCGGGGGGCACAGATACGCAGTATTTT. The variable domain in full, completed from reference TRBV30 and TRBJ2-3, reads SQTIHQWPATLVQPVGSPLSLECTVEGTSNPNLYWYRQAAGRGLQLLFYSVGIGQISSEVPQNLSASRPQDRQFILSSKKLLLSDSGFYLCAWSVGAGGTDTQYFGPGTRLTVL.

This clone has only one observation. The chain is built from TRBV19 and TRBJ1-5, with D tentatively TRBD1 (5 bases). CDR3 length: 15 residues. V lost 1 base to trimming and J lost 6 bases, with 13 bases between them. CDR1 is LNHDA, CDR2 SQIVND, per germline (reference sequence). This CDR3 reads CASSIAAGLGQPQHF. DNA for the CDR3: TGTGCCAGTAGTATAGCGGCAGGGCTGGGTCAGCCCCAGCATTTT. Based on the CDR3 plus reference TRBV19 and TRBJ1-5, the full variable domain is DGGITQSPKYLFRKEGQNVTLSCEQNLNHDAMYWYRQDPGQGLRLIYYSQIVNDFQKGDIAEGYSVSREKKESFPLTVTSAQKNPTAFYLCASSIAAGLGQPQHFGDGTRLSIL.

The chain employs TRBV4-3 and TRBJ2-3; 7 bases match TRBD2. Losses at the gene ends were 0 bases for V and 0 bases for J; bases not matched to a gene: 6. The CDR3 contains 17 residues. Germline V lookup: CDR1 LGHNA, CDR2 YSLEER. This CDR3 is CASSQDPAGVSTDTQYF. The DNA for the CDR3 is TGCGCCAGCAGCCAAGATCCGGCGGGGGTTAGCACAGATACGCAGTATTTT.